A selection of T cell receptor beta chains follows, all from one sample in a study of OX40 agonist ivuxolimab in advanced cancers. The protocol was immunoSEQ multiplex PCR, while the TCRdb copy is restricted to in-frame clones and leaves out a portion. This table has 82,000 or so clones, 75% to 90% appearing once. Here the sequenced sample was CD4+ or CD8+ T cells sorted from blood, taken in a trial of the OX40 agonist ivuxolimab. These receptors were taken from an adult with an advanced solid tumor such as melanoma, head and neck, liver or kidney cancer. Both conserved end residues are part of each CDR3. D genes are given only for firm matches. Expanded clones get a size class; other rows say once, few or many, or leave the size out.

J,V,size,D,length,CDR3,DNA
TRBJ1-1,TRBV5-8,-,-,16,CASRRWPGRRNTEAFF,TGTGCCAGCAGACGGTGGCCAGGGAGGAGAAACACTGAAGCTTTCTTT
TRBJ1-5,TRBV19,few,TRBD1,14,CASTKDRANQPQHF,TGTGCCAGTACCAAGGACAGGGCCAATCAGCCCCAGCATTTT
TRBJ2-7,TRBV7-9,-,-,13,CASSLGPPTEQYF,TGTGCCAGCAGCTTAGGGCCCCCCACCGAGCAGTACTTC
TRBJ1-6,TRBV7-2,-,TRBD1,15,CASSLVAGQGSPLHF,TGTGCCAGCAGCTTAGTGGCGGGACAGGGGTCACCCCTCCACTTT
TRBJ2-7,TRBV6-1,-,-,14,CASSEGGLSYEQYF,TGTGCCAGCAGTGAAGGGGGACTCAGCTACGAGCAGTACTTC
TRBJ2-3,TRBV2,-,TRBD1,15,CASLFRDRSSDTQYF,TGTGCCAGTTTATTCCGGGACAGGTCCTCAGATACGCAGTATTTT
TRBJ2-2,TRBV5-4,-,-,14,CASTLTRGTGELFF,TGTGCCAGCACCTTAACCCGCGGGACCGGGGAGCTGTTTTTT
TRBJ1-2,TRBV28,-,TRBD1,15,CASTSGTAITYGYTF,TGTGCCAGCACCTCCGGGACAGCAATAACCTATGGCTACACCTTC
TRBJ2-5,TRBV2,-,-,14,CASGGTFRQETQYF,TGTGCCAGCGGGGGGACTTTTCGGCAAGAGACCCAGTACTTC
TRBJ2-3,TRBV6-5,-,-,13,CASSLYSGDTQYF,TGTGCCAGCAGCCTCTATTCAGGAGATACGCAGTATTTT
TRBJ2-4,TRBV7-3,-,-,18,CASSLNLQVPIAKNIQYF,TGTGCCAGCAGCTTAAACCTACAGGTACCGATAGCCAAAAACATTCAGTACTTC
TRBJ1-6,TRBV30,-,-,15,CAWSVRLFYNSPLHF,TGTGCCTGGAGTGTAAGGCTTTTCTATAATTCACCCCTCCACTTT
TRBJ1-6,TRBV5-5,-,-,15,CASSGSGVYNSPLHF,TGTGCCAGCAGCGGTTCAGGGGTCTATAATTCACCCCTCCACTTT
TRBJ2-6,TRBV4-3,-,-,16,CASSRSGVGGANVLTF,TGCGCCAGCAGCCGGAGTGGGGTGGGTGGGGCCAACGTCCTGACTTTC
TRBJ2-3,TRBV10-3,-,-,15,CAISEASRGTDTQYF,TGTGCCATCAGTGAGGCAAGCCGAGGCACAGATACGCAGTATTTT
TRBJ1-4,TRBV5-1,-,-,16,CASSLPRDPLREKLFF,TGCGCCAGCAGCTTACCCCGGGACCCTTTAAGAGAAAAACTGTTTTTT
TRBJ2-1,TRBV15,-,TRBD1,15,CATSGTRGQGNEQFF,TGTGCCACCAGCGGAACCCGAGGACAGGGAAATGAGCAGTTCTTC
TRBJ2-5,TRBV5-1,-,TRBD2,14,CASSSGLAEETQYF,TGCGCCAGCAGCTCTGGACTAGCGGAAGAGACCCAGTACTTC
TRBJ2-1,TRBV18,-,-,16,CASSPLEAGAGNEQFF,TGTGCCAGCTCACCCCTCGAGGCAGGGGCGGGCAATGAGCAGTTCTTC
TRBJ2-3,TRBV30,-,-,14,CAWRLWGGQGTQYF,TGTGCCTGGAGACTATGGGGGGGCCAAGGTACGCAGTATTTT
TRBJ2-6,TRBV30,once,-,18,CAWSATRTPTLGANVLTF,TGTGCCTGGAGTGCGACCAGGACACCTACACTTGGGGCCAACGTCCTGACTTTC
TRBJ2-5,TRBV4-1,-,TRBD2,15,CASSDSGGLQETQYF,TGCGCCAGCAGCGATTCCGGGGGGTTACAAGAGACCCAGTACTTC
TRBJ1-3,TRBV6-5,-,-,14,CASRTASSGNTIYF,TGTGCCAGCAGGACGGCCAGCTCTGGAAACACCATATATTTT
TRBJ2-3,TRBV4-1,-,TRBD2,16,CASSQELAASTDTQYF,TGCGCCAGCAGCCAAGAACTAGCGGCTAGCACAGATACGCAGTATTTT
TRBJ2-7,TRBV18,-,-,15,CASSLARVASYEQYF,TGTGCCAGCTCACTTGCGAGGGTCGCCTCCTACGAGCAGTACTTC
TRBJ1-2,TRBV6-5,-,-,14,CATNRGGVNYGYTF,TGTGCCACCAACCGGGGAGGGGTAAACTATGGCTACACCTTC
TRBJ1-3,TRBV5-8,few,-,14,CASSLQGSGNTIYF,TGTGCCAGCAGCTTGCAGGGATCCGGAAACACCATATATTTT
TRBJ1-2,TRBV2,-,-,14,CASSEGEIDYGYTF,TGTGCCAGCAGTGAGGGGGAGATTGACTATGGCTACACCTTC
TRBJ1-5,TRBV2,-,-,16,CASSEYSRAEDSNQHF,TGTGCCAGCAGTGAATACTCCAGGGCAGAGGATAGTAACCAGCATTTT
TRBJ1-4,TRBV5-4,-,-,14,CASSGGDKGEKLFF,TGTGCCAGCAGCGGAGGGGATAAAGGTGAAAAACTGTTTTTT
TRBJ2-3,TRBV5-4,-,TRBD2,15,CASRRTSGGEDTQYF,TGTGCCAGCAGGCGTACTAGCGGGGGGGAGGATACGCAGTATTTT
TRBJ1-2,TRBV27,-,TRBD1,14,CASGTLQGAGGYTF,TGTGCCAGCGGTACACTACAGGGGGCTGGGGGCTACACCTTC
TRBJ1-6,TRBV28,-,-,17,CASSFRFGNDYNSPLHF,TGTGCCAGCAGTTTCAGGTTTGGGAATGACTATAATTCACCCCTCCACTTT
TRBJ1-2,TRBV5-6,-,TRBD1,12,CASSRTGRGYTF,TGTGCCAGCAGCCGGACAGGGCGAGGCTACACCTTC
TRBJ2-5,TRBV2,-,-,13,CATSTGLGETQYF,TGTGCCACATCAACAGGGCTCGGGGAGACCCAGTACTTC
TRBJ2-1,TRBV7-2,-,TRBD1,16,CASSLGTGPSYNEQFF,TGTGCCAGCAGCTTAGGGACAGGCCCTTCCTACAATGAGCAGTTCTTC
TRBJ1-1,TRBV6-1,once,-,14,CASRTRQTNTEAFF,TGTGCCAGCAGAACCCGACAGACGAACACTGAAGCTTTCTTT
TRBJ1-2,TRBV5-1,-,-,14,CASSLGGGQYGYTF,TGCGCCAGCAGCTTAGGCGGGGGTCAGTATGGCTACACCTTC
TRBJ2-7,TRBV4-2,-,-,11,CASSERYEQYF,TGTGCCAGCAGCGAACGCTACGAGCAGTACTTC
TRBJ1-2,TRBV6-4,few,-,8,CASSGYTF,TGTGCCAGCAGTGGCTACACCTTC
TRBJ1-2,TRBV19,-,-,14,CASSISGGNYGYTF,TGTGCCAGTAGTATAAGTGGGGGTAACTATGGCTACACCTTC
TRBJ1-2,TRBV20-1,-,-,11,CSARTVYGYTF,TGCAGTGCTAGGACGGTCTATGGCTACACCTTC
TRBJ1-1,TRBV11-2,-,TRBD1,18,CASSLAFGTGRIYTEAFF,TGTGCCAGCAGCTTGGCTTTCGGGACAGGGCGGATCTACACTGAAGCTTTCTTT
TRBJ2-5,TRBV6-6,-,-,13,CASQGTYQETQYF,TGTGCCAGCCAAGGCACGTACCAAGAGACCCAGTACTTC
TRBJ1-4,TRBV7-9,-,-,14,CASSSAGMGEKLFF,TGTGCCAGCAGCTCCGCGGGGATGGGTGAAAAACTGTTTTTT
TRBJ2-3,TRBV10-3,-,TRBD2,16,CAISDSRGGGTDTQYF,TGTGCCATCAGTGATTCGCGGGGGGGTGGCACAGATACGCAGTATTTT
TRBJ2-1,TRBV13,once,-,14,CATGVGGVHSEQFF,TGTGCAACAGGGGTCGGGGGGGTCCACAGTGAGCAGTTCTTC
TRBJ2-7,TRBV5-1,-,-,14,CASSIGTQVYEQYF,TGCGCCAGCAGCATAGGGACGCAAGTCTACGAGCAGTACTTC
TRBJ2-3,TRBV30,-,-,20,CAWSPEGRTVLTYWTDTQYF,TGTGCCTGGAGTCCCGAAGGGAGGACAGTTTTAACATATTGGACAGATACGCAGTATTTT
TRBJ2-1,TRBV5-1,-,-,18,CASSFLKGLESVDNEQFF,TGCGCCAGCAGCTTCCTGAAGGGGCTGGAGTCGGTGGACAATGAGCAGTTCTTC
TRBJ1-5,TRBV7-9,-,-,14,CASSRTAGNQPQHF,TGTGCCAGCAGTCGGACCGCGGGCAATCAGCCCCAGCATTTT
TRBJ2-1,TRBV5-1,once,TRBD2,14,CASSLGGGYNEQFF,TGCGCCAGCAGCTTGGGCGGGGGGTATAATGAGCAGTTCTTC
TRBJ2-5,TRBV5-4,-,TRBD1,14,CASSKRQGQETQYF,TGTGCCAGCAGCAAGAGACAGGGTCAAGAGACCCAGTACTTC
TRBJ2-3,TRBV2,-,-,11,CASYQSDTQYF,TGTGCCAGCTACCAGTCAGATACGCAGTATTTT
TRBJ1-2,TRBV6-5,few,TRBD1,13,CASRRDRDYGYTF,TGTGCCAGCAGGCGCGACAGGGACTATGGCTACACCTTC
TRBJ2-5,TRBV5-1,-,TRBD1,16,CASSLGPTGDGETQYF,TGCGCCAGCAGCTTGGGACCGACAGGGGATGGAGAGACCCAGTACTTC
TRBJ1-2,TRBV9,-,-,15,CASSVSSTVRYGYTF,TGTGCCAGCAGCGTATCTTCGACAGTACGCTATGGCTACACCTTC
TRBJ2-6,TRBV28,-,-,14,CASNSKAGANVLTF,TGTGCCAGCAATTCGAAGGCTGGGGCCAACGTCCTGACTTTC
TRBJ2-3,TRBV6-1,-,TRBD2,15,CAIHATSGGADTQYF,TGTGCCATCCACGCGACTAGCGGGGGTGCAGATACGCAGTATTTT
TRBJ1-4,TRBV28,-,TRBD1,17,CASNSKVRGQANEKLFF,TGTGCCAGCAACTCTAAGGTTAGGGGGCAAGCTAATGAAAAACTGTTTTTT